The clone carrying this TCR beta chain was counted only a few times. The target antigen is unknown. TRB rearrangements spanning V, D and J were amplified using mixed TRB-A/B primers. TCRdb reanalysed the multiplex PCR reads using MiXCR and keeps one entry per CDR3 protein. Among about 13,000 distinct CDR3 sequences listed, approximately 24% were seen once. Trimming pared 3 bases from V and 6 bases from J, leaving 12 bases between. Germline-derived CDR1 and CDR2 are SGHNT and YYREEE (reference sequence). The CDR3 length is 13 residues. Peripheral blood genomic DNA, not sorted cells or RNA, was the template. This sample is drawn from a study of T cell repertoires in aging, cancer and after chemotherapy. Whole-study findings and limits: Compared with age-matched healthy donors, untreated hematological or solid cancer patients showed higher blood TCR clonality. Across the chemotherapy interval, each cancer cohort showed higher median generation probability, suggesting thymic rebound. Healthy donors lost TCR diversity with age mainly through richness, cancer patients through richness and evenness. Immunological memory after chemotherapy cannot be judged from the repertoire data.

The genes are TRBV5-4 and TRBJ1-1, with D unclear. The sequence was obtained from a human donor in good health. The sample was blood. CDR3 in amino acids: CASSYSSSAEAFF. The CDR3 nucleotides read TGTGCCAGCAGCTACTCTTCCAGCGCTGAAGCTTTCTTT.